These T cell receptor beta chains were read from a single sample in a study of blood T cell repertoires in COVID-19. Generated by immunoSEQ multiplex PCR, the TCRdb table keeps only in-frame clones and is missing some. The table shows more than 85,000 clones, with 88% occurring only once. Sequenced sample: peripheral blood. These receptors originate from a woman in her forties or fifties with acute or convalescent COVID-19. Both conserved end residues are part of each CDR3. Each record gives: J gene, clone size, D gene, V gene, CDR3 DNA, CDR3 protein. D genes are given only for firm matches. For some rows the clone size is stated as once, few or many, or as a class when expanded; others skip it.

J: TRBJ2-5; size: NA; D: TRBD1; V: TRBV5-1; DNA: TGCGCCAGCAGCTTGGGCCCGGACAGGGTCGGGCGAGGGGAGACCCAGTACTTC; CDR3: CASSLGPDRVGRGETQYF
J: TRBJ2-4; size: NA; D: NA; V: TRBV5-1; DNA: TGCGCCAGCAGCGGAGGGCACCGCGAAAACATTCAGTACTTC; CDR3: CASSGGHRENIQYF
J: TRBJ2-7; size: NA; D: TRBD2; V: TRBV3-1/TRBV3-2; DNA: TGTGCCAGCAGCCAATTGGCCCTAGCGGGATTTTACGAGCAGTACTTC; CDR3: CASSQLALAGFYEQYF
J: TRBJ1-5; size: NA; D: TRBD1; V: TRBV24-1; DNA: TGTGCCACCAGTGCCCTATGGACAGGCGATCAGCCCCAGCATTTT; CDR3: CATSALWTGDQPQHF
J: TRBJ1-4; size: NA; D: NA; V: TRBV29-1; DNA: TGCAGCGTTGACTCAGACGGGGCAACTAATGAAAAACTGTTTTTT; CDR3: CSVDSDGATNEKLFF
J: TRBJ2-1; size: NA; D: TRBD1; V: TRBV28; DNA: TGTGCCACCTTCGACAGGGTCCGTGAGCAGTTCTTC; CDR3: CATFDRVREQFF
J: TRBJ1-1; size: NA; D: TRBD1; V: TRBV30; DNA: TGTGCCTGCCGACAGGGGGTCGCAACTGAAGCTTTCTTT; CDR3: CACRQGVATEAFF
J: TRBJ1-1; size: NA; D: NA; V: TRBV5-1; DNA: TGCGCCAGCAGCTTGGGCGGGAGCCTCACTGAAGCTTTCTTT; CDR3: CASSLGGSLTEAFF
J: TRBJ1-6; size: once; D: NA; V: TRBV6-5; DNA: TGTGCCAGCAGTTACTACAGGGCGGGTTCACCCCTCCACTTT; CDR3: CASSYYRAGSPLHF
J: TRBJ2-7; size: NA; D: NA; V: TRBV5-1; DNA: TGCGCCAGCAGCGTAAAGGGAGTAGCTCTGGGTGAGCAGTACTTC; CDR3: CASSVKGVALGEQYF
J: TRBJ1-3; size: NA; D: TRBD1; V: TRBV12-3/TRBV12-4; DNA: TGTGCCAGCAGGGACAGGGCTGGAAACACCATATATTTT; CDR3: CASRDRAGNTIYF
J: TRBJ1-1; size: NA; D: TRBD1; V: TRBV5-1; DNA: TGCGCCAGCAGCTTGGCCTCGACAGGGGAGAACACTGAAGCTTTCTTT; CDR3: CASSLASTGENTEAFF
J: TRBJ2-2; size: NA; D: NA; V: TRBV6-5; DNA: TGTGCCAGCCGCGACACCGTCGGCACCGGGGAGCTGTTTTTT; CDR3: CASRDTVGTGELFF
J: TRBJ2-7; size: NA; D: TRBD1; V: TRBV7-9; DNA: TGTGCCAGCAGTCAACAGGGGAAGGGCGAGCAGTACTTC; CDR3: CASSQQGKGEQYF
J: TRBJ1-5; size: once; D: NA; V: TRBV19; DNA: TGTGCCAGTAGTATAGGCAGGGCGTATCAGCCCCAGCATTTT; CDR3: CASSIGRAYQPQHF
J: TRBJ2-7; size: NA; D: NA; V: TRBV23-1; DNA: TGCGCCAGCAGTCCAAGGAGGGGCCCAAACCCATCCTACGAGCAGTACTTC; CDR3: CASSPRRGPNPSYEQYF
J: TRBJ2-3; size: NA; D: TRBD1; V: TRBV3-1/TRBV3-2; DNA: TGTGCCAGCAGCCAAGGGGGACAGCCTAGGACAGATACGCAGTATTTT; CDR3: CASSQGGQPRTDTQYF
J: TRBJ1-1; size: NA; D: NA; V: TRBV10-3; DNA: TGTGCCATCAGTGTCGGGGTGATGAACACTGAAGCTTTCTTT; CDR3: CAISVGVMNTEAFF
J: TRBJ2-3; size: NA; D: TRBD2; V: TRBV24-1; DNA: TGTGCCACCAGTGATTTGAGAGCGGGAGGGCGCCCAGATACGCAGTATTTT; CDR3: CATSDLRAGGRPDTQYF
J: TRBJ1-1; size: many; D: NA; V: TRBV3-1/TRBV3-2; DNA: TGTGCCAGCAGCCTCAGGAGGGGAGGCACTGAAGCTTTCTTT; CDR3: CASSLRRGGTEAFF
J: TRBJ2-3; size: NA; D: NA; V: TRBV7-9; DNA: TGTGCCAGCAGCTTTGACAGTAGCACAGATACGCAGTATTTT; CDR3: CASSFDSSTDTQYF
J: TRBJ2-5; size: NA; D: NA; V: TRBV7-2; DNA: TGTGCCAGCAGCTTAGCAGCTGGCGCAGGCCAAGAGACCCAGTACTTC; CDR3: CASSLAAGAGQETQYF
J: TRBJ2-7; size: NA; D: TRBD1; V: TRBV18; DNA: TGTGCCAGCTCACCACCGACAGGGACCTACGAGCAGTACTTC; CDR3: CASSPPTGTYEQYF
J: TRBJ2-7; size: NA; D: NA; V: TRBV6-2/TRBV6-3; DNA: TGTGCCAGCAGTTACTCGATGCAAGGAGAGGAGGAGCAGTACTTC; CDR3: CASSYSMQGEEEQYF
J: TRBJ2-3; size: once; D: NA; V: TRBV21-1; DNA: TGTGCCAGCAGCAAAGACGAGACAGGGAGCACAGATACGCAGTATTTT; CDR3: CASSKDETGSTDTQYF
J: TRBJ1-2; size: NA; D: NA; V: TRBV28; DNA: TGTGCCAGCGGGGGGGGAATAGGTCGCTACACCTTC; CDR3: CASGGGIGRYTF
J: TRBJ2-5; size: NA; D: NA; V: TRBV5-5; DNA: TGTGCCAGCAGCGCGGGACAGCAAGAGACCCAGTACTTC; CDR3: CASSAGQQETQYF
J: TRBJ1-1; size: NA; D: NA; V: TRBV19; DNA: TGTGCCAGTAGTATAGGACAGACAGAAGCTTTCTTT; CDR3: CASSIGQTEAFF
J: TRBJ1-2; size: NA; D: TRBD1; V: TRBV6-5; DNA: TGTGCCAGCAGCAGGGGGCGGGAAGGGTATGGCTACACCTTC; CDR3: CASSRGREGYGYTF
J: TRBJ2-1; size: NA; D: NA; V: TRBV19; DNA: TGTGCCAGTAGTATACTTTCGGGGCAGGGGCTTCTCAATGAGCAGTTCTTC; CDR3: CASSILSGQGLLNEQFF
J: TRBJ2-5; size: few; D: TRBD1; V: TRBV11-2; DNA: TGTGCCAGCAGCCTCCGGACAGGGGGAGGGGAGACCCAGTACTTC; CDR3: CASSLRTGGGETQYF
J: TRBJ1-2; size: medium-sized; D: TRBD1; V: TRBV27; DNA: TGTGCCAGCAGCCGACAGGGGGGGGAAGGAAACTATGGCTACACCTTC; CDR3: CASSRQGGEGNYGYTF
J: TRBJ2-1; size: few; D: TRBD2; V: TRBV9; DNA: TGTGCCAGCAAGAGAGCGGGAGTAAACAATGAGCAGTTCTTC; CDR3: CASKRAGVNNEQFF
J: TRBJ1-5; size: NA; D: NA; V: TRBV30; DNA: TGTGCCTGGAGTGTACAGGATGGCTTCGGAAGGGAGCCCCAGCATTTT; CDR3: CAWSVQDGFGREPQHF
J: TRBJ1-3; size: NA; D: NA; V: TRBV5-1; DNA: TGCGCCAGCAGGGAAGGGACAGGAAACACCATATATTTT; CDR3: CASREGTGNTIYF
J: TRBJ2-1; size: NA; D: TRBD2; V: TRBV15; DNA: TGTGCCACCTCGAAAGGGGGGCTAGCGGGGGTAAATGAGCAGTTCTTC; CDR3: CATSKGGLAGVNEQFF
J: TRBJ2-7; size: few; D: TRBD2; V: TRBV7-2; DNA: TGTGCCAGCAGCCCTAGCGGTGGGAACTACGAGCAGTACTTC; CDR3: CASSPSGGNYEQYF
J: TRBJ1-2; size: NA; D: TRBD1; V: TRBV3-1/TRBV3-2; DNA: TGTGCCAGCAGCCCTACAGGGGGCTATGGCTACACCTTC; CDR3: CASSPTGGYGYTF
J: TRBJ2-1; size: NA; D: NA; V: TRBV27; DNA: TGTGCCAGCAGTCCCCGGTTGGAGCGTAATGAGCAGTTCTTC; CDR3: CASSPRLERNEQFF
J: TRBJ2-5; size: NA; D: TRBD2; V: TRBV25-1; DNA: TGTGCCAGCAGTGAATATACTACAAGCGGGGCCCAGTACTTC; CDR3: CASSEYTTSGAQYF
J: TRBJ2-7; size: once; D: TRBD2; V: TRBV7-9; DNA: TGTGCCAGCAGCCCCCTAGCGGGAGGTGAGTCCTACGAGCAGTACTTC; CDR3: CASSPLAGGESYEQYF
J: TRBJ2-4; size: NA; D: TRBD1; V: TRBV7-9; DNA: TGTGCCAGCAGCCCAGATTCCGGGACAGGGGTACCGAGGAAAAACATTCAGTACTTC; CDR3: CASSPDSGTGVPRKNIQYF
J: TRBJ2-1; size: NA; D: TRBD2; V: TRBV28; DNA: TGTGCCAGCAGTCTAGCGGGTTACCTGGCCAATGAGCAGTTCTTC; CDR3: CASSLAGYLANEQFF
J: TRBJ2-7; size: NA; D: TRBD2; V: TRBV18; DNA: TGTGCCAGCTCCAATAAAGGACTAGCGGGAGGGAACGAGCAGTACTTC; CDR3: CASSNKGLAGGNEQYF
J: TRBJ2-7; size: NA; D: NA; V: TRBV18; DNA: TGTGCCAGCTCACCCTCGGACAGAAGCTCCTACGAGCAGTACTTC; CDR3: CASSPSDRSSYEQYF
J: TRBJ1-2; size: NA; D: TRBD1; V: TRBV7-2; DNA: TGTGCCAGCAGCTTAAATGCTGGACAGGGGGGTAGGGGCTACACCTTC; CDR3: CASSLNAGQGGRGYTF
J: TRBJ1-5; size: NA; D: NA; V: TRBV19; DNA: TGTGCCAGTAGTATAGTGAAGCATCAGCCCCAGCATTTT; CDR3: CASSIVKHQPQHF